Detailed here is one T cell receptor beta chain. Mismatch with germline at one junction end may stem from a read error. Germline assignment: CDR1 SGHRS and CDR2 YFSETQ. This CDR3 is 14 amino acids long. In the authors' methods: Estimated nucleated cell counts came from reference gene primer amplification. Sequencing was performed with immunoSEQ multiplex PCR; in TCRdb, only in-frame clones are kept and a portion is missing. For V, J and clone size, that table is used; D and trimming come from the DNA. The sample yields roughly 170,000 clones, about 87% seen once. The sample is drawn from a study of blood T cell repertoires in COVID-19. Whole-study context: Some COVID-19 samples were acute and others convalescent; all came from the United States, Italy and Spain. Sources were T cells, B-cell-depleted T cells, or PBMCs; the material itself was cDNA or gDNA.

Sample: peripheral blood. The clonotype was recovered from a man aged 55 to 70 with acute or convalescent COVID-19. The rearrangement links TRBV5-1 to TRBJ2-3; 7 nucleotides agree with TRBD2. The CDR3 DNA sequence: TGCGCCAGCAGCTTGAGCGGGATCACATATACGCAGTATTTT. This gives the protein CASSLSGITYTQYF.